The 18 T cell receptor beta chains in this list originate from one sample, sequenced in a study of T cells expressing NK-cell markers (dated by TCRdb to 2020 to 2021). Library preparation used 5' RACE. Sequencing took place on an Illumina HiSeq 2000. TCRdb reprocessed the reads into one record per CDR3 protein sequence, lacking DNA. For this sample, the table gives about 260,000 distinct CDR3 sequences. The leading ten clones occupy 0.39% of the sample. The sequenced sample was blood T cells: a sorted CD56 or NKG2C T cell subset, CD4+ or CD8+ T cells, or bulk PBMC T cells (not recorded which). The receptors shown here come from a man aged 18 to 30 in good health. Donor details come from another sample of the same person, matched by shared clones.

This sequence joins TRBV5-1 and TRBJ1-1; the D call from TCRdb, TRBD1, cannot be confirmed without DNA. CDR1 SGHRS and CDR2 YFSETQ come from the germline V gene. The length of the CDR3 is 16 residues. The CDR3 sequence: CASSLDLTGAPTEAFF.

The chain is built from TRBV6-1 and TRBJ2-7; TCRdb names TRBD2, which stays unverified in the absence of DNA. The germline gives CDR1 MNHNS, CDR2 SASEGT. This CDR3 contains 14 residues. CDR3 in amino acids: CASRGTSGAYEQYF.

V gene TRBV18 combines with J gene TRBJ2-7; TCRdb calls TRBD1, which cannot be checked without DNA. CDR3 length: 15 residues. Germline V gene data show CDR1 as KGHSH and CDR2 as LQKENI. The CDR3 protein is CASSPGTGGLYEQYF.

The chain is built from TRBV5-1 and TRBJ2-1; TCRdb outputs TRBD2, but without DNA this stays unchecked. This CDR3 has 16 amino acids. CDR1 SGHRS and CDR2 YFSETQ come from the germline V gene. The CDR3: CASSLGGSLLGNEQFF.

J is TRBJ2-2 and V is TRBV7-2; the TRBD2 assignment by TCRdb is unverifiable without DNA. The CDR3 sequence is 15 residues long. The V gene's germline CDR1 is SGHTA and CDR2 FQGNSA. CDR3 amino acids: CASSLDWASTGELFF.

CDR3 residues: CSFRYQNNEQFF. This chain uses TRBV20-1 with TRBJ2-1; the D gene TCRdb calls, TRBD2, cannot be checked with no DNA. This CDR3 has 12 residues. Germline assignment: CDR1 DFQATT and CDR2 SNEGSKA (reference sequence).

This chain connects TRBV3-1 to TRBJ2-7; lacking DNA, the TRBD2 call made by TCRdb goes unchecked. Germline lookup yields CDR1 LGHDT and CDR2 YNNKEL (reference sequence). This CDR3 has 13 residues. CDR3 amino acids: CASSPAGDYEQYF.

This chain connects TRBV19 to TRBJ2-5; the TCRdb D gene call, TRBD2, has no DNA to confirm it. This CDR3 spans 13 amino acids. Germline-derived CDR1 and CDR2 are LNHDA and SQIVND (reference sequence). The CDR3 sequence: CASSPRRVGTQYF.

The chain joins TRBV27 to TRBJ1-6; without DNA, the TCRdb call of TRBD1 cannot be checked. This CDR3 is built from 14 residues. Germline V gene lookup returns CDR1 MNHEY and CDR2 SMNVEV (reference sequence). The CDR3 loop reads CASSRLDRSSPLHF.

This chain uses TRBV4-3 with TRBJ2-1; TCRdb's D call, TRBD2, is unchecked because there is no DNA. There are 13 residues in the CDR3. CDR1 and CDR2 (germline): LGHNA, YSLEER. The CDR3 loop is CASSQDRGGEQFF.

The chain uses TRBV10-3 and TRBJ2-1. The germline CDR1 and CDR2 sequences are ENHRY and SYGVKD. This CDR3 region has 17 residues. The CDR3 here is CAISESVVFVTYNEQFF.

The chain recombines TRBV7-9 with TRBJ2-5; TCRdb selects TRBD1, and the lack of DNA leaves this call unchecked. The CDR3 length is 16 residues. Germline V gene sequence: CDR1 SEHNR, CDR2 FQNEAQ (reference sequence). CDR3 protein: CASSPNTGQYQETQYF.

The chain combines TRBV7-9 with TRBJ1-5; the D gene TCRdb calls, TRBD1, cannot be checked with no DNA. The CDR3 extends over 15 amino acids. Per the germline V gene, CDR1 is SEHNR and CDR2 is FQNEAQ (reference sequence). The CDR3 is CASSLGDSPNQPQHF.

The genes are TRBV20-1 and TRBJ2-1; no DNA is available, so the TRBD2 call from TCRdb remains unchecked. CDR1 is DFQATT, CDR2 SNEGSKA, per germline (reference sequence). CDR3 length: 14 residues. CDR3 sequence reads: CSASSQIGKNEQFF.

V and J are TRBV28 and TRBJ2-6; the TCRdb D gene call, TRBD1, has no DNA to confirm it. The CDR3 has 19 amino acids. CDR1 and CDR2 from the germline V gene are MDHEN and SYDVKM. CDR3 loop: CASSFTQGLHFSGANVLTF.

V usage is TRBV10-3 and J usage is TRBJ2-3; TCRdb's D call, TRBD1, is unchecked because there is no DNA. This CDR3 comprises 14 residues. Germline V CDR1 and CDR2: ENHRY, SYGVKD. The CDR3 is CAISATGPPDTQYF.

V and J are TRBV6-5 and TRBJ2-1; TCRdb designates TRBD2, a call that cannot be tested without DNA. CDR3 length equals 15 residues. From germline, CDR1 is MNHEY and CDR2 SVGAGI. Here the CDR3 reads CASSWPSRGVNEQFF.

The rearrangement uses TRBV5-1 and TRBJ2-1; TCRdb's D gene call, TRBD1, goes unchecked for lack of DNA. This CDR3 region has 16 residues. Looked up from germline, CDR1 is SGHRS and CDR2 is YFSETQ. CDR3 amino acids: CASSRTGTGLLNEQFF.